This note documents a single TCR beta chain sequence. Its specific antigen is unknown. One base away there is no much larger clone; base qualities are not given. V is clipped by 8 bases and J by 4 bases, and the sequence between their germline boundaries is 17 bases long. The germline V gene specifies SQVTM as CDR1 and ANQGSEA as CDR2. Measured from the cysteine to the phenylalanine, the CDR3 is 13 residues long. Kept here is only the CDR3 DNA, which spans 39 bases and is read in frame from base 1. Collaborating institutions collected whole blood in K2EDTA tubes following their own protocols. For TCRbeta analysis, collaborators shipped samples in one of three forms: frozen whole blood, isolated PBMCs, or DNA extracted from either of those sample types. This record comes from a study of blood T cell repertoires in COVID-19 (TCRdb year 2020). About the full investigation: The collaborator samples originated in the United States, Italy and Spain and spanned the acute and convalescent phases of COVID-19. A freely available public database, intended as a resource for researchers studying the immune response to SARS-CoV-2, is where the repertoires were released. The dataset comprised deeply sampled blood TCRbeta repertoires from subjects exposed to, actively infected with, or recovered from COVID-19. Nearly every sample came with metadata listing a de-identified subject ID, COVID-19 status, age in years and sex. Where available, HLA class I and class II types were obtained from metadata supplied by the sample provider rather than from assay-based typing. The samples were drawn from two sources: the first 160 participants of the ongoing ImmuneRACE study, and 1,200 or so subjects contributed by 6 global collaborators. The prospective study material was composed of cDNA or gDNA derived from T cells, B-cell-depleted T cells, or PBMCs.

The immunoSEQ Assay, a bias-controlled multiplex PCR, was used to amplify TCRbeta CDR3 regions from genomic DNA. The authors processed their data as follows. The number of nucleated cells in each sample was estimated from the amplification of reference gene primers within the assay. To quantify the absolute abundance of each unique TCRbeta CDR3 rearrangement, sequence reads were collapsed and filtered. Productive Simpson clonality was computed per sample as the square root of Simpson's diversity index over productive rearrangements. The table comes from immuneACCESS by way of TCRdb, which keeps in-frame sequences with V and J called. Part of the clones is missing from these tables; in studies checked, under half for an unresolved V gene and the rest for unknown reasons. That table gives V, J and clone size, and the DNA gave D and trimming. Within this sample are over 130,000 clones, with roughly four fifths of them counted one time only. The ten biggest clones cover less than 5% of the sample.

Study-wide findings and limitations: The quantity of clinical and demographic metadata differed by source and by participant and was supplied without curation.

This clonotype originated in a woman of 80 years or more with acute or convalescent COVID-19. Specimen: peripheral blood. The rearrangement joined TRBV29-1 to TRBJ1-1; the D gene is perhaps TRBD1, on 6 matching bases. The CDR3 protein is CSFGRGYVTEAFF. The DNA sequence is TGCAGCTTCGGCAGGGGTTACGTCACTGAAGCTTTCTTT. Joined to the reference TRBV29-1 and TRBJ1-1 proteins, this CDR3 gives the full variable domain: SAVISQKPSRDICQRGTSLTIQCQVDSQVTMMFWYRQQPGQSLTLIATANQGSEATYESGFVIDKFPISRPNLTFSTLTVSNMSPEDSSIYLCSFGRGYVTEAFFGQGTRLTVV.